The 18 T cell receptor beta chains below all came from one sample that was sequenced in a study of vaccination and CD4 T cells after COVID-19 (dated by TCRdb to between 2021 and 2024). The treatment or condition tag for this specimen amounts to: roughly nine-day PBMC culture with coronavirus spike peptide pools or control peptides (ViraFEST assay). The antigens of these receptors remain unknown. Library preparation used PCR. The instrument was an Illumina iSeq 100. TCR sequencing of DNA from cultured CD4+ T cells used the Oncomine TCR Beta short-read assay at the Johns Hopkins FTIC core. TCRdb reran the public reads through fastp at Q25 and MiXCR, keeping productive beta chains. Entries are consolidated by CDR3 protein sequence, retaining the most common genes and DNA. The sample data list around 19,000 distinct CDR3 sequences, and approximately 41% of these were observed just once. Roughly 8.9% of the sample is taken by the ten largest.

The sample taken for sequencing was CD4+ T cells from blood, cultured in vitro. Receptor source: a human donor who had recovered from COVID-19.

This clonotype was seen a few times. The chain carries TRBV2 and TRBJ2-5, with unresolved D. Germline CDR1 SNHLY, CDR2 FYNNEI. Trimming removed 4 bases from V and 6 bases from J, with 3 bases in between. The CDR3 covers 10 residues. The CDR3, as DNA: TGTGCCAGCAGTGGAAAGACCCAGTACTTC. Translating gives CASSGKTQYF.

The sample holds a few counts of this clonotype. The chain uses TRBV15 and TRBJ1-3; D is ambiguous. CDR1 is LNHNV, CDR2 YYDKDF, per germline (reference sequence). This CDR3 contains 15 residues. Trimming left V 0 bases short and J 1 base short, with 7 bases between. CDR3 sequence (DNA): TGTGCCACCAGCAGAGATGCGGGATCTGGAAACACCATATATTTT. This sequence encodes CATSRDAGSGNTIYF. The entire variable domain, with the rest obtained from reference TRBV15 and TRBJ1-3, is as follows: DAMVIQNPRYQVTQFGKPVTLSCSQTLNHNVMYWYQQKSSQAPKLLFHYYDKDFNNEADTPDNFQSRRPNTSFCFLDIRSPGLGDTAMYLCATSRDAGSGNTIYFGEGSWLTVV.

The chain is built from TRBV12-3 or TRBV12-4 and TRBJ1-1, with a tentative D call TRBD1 (5 bases). This CDR3 is built from 13 residues. V was pared by 3 bases and J by 5 bases, with 10 bases between. DNA for the CDR3: TGTGCCAGCAGTTTTCCAGGGTATACTGAAGCTTTCTTT. The encoded protein is CASSFPGYTEAFF.

This clonotype was detected only a few times. The gene calls are TRBV19 and TRBJ1-2; tentatively, D is TRBD1 (5 bases). Germline loops: CDR1 LNHDA, CDR2 SQIVND (reference sequence). The CDR3 is 11 amino acids. V was clipped by 8 bases and J by 8 bases, with 12 bases between them. The CDR3 sequence: CASLGRGGYTF. CDR3 coding DNA: TGTGCCAGTTTGGGACGCGGCGGCTACACCTTC.

This clonotype was detected only a few times. The genes are TRBV6-1 and TRBJ2-5; the D gene is possibly TRBD1 (6 bases). The CDR3 consists of 13 residues. From germline, CDR1 is MNHNS and CDR2 SASEGT. Trimming left V 5 bases short and J 13 bases short, with 20 bases between. The CDR3 DNA reads TGTGCCAGCAGTCCTCAGGGGCCCTCTTTTCTGTACTTC. Translating it yields CASSPQGPSFLYF.

This clonotype was detected only a few times. This chain links TRBV6-1 with TRBJ1-3; TRBD1 matches 7 bases. V gave up 6 bases and J gave up 4 bases; unmatched junction bases: 6. The CDR3 runs to 14 residues. From germline, CDR1 is MNHNS and CDR2 SASEGT. CDR3 amino acids: CASSPPGGGNTIYF. The CDR3 DNA is TGTGCCAGCAGCCCGCCAGGGGGAGGAAACACCATATATTTT.

The chain joins TRBV28 to TRBJ1-2; TRBD1 matches 11 bases. Germline-derived CDR1 and CDR2 are MDHEN and SYDVKM. This CDR3 region has 16 residues. With V trimmed by 6 bases and J by 0 bases, 6 bases remained unmatched. This CDR3 is CASSRGTGGTNYGYTF. CDR3 sequence (DNA): TGTGCCAGCAGCCGAGGGACAGGGGGAACTAACTATGGCTACACCTTC.

This clonotype was counted between two and nine times. This chain uses TRBV20-1 with TRBJ2-1, with TRBD2 identical over 7 bases. V shed 4 bases, J shed 5 bases, and the junction held 5 bases outside the gene matches. The CDR3 sequence is 13 residues long. The germline V gene has CDR1 DFQATT and CDR2 SNEGSKA (reference sequence). The CDR3 DNA reads as TGCAGTGCTACCCGCGGGAGCCACAATGAGCAGTTCTTC. Its translation is CSATRGSHNEQFF.

The chain couples TRBV28 to TRBJ2-3, with a weak D call TRBD1 (5 bases). CDR3 length: 13 amino acids. V lost 6 bases and J 6 bases, leaving 13 bases between the germline ends. The germline V gene has CDR1 MDHEN and CDR2 SYDVKM. CDR3 DNA: TGTGCCAGCAGGGTTCAGGGTGGGGATACGCAGTATTTT. Translation gives CASRVQGGDTQYF.

This chain connects TRBV6-1 to TRBJ2-1, with D perhaps given as TRBD1 or TRBD2 (6 bases each). CDR3 length: 16 residues. Trimming cost V 5 bases and J 7 bases, with 21 bases left between them. Germline CDR1 and CDR2: MNHNS and SASEGT. The CDR3 loop is CASSPRGVRGWNEQFF. CDR3 nucleotide sequence: TGTGCCAGCAGTCCACGCGGGGTCAGGGGATGGAATGAGCAGTTCTTC.

V is TRBV30 and J is TRBJ1-4; no firm D call. Trimming took 4 bases from V and 7 from J, leaving 19 bases between them. The CDR3 covers 15 residues. The germline V gene has CDR1 GTSNPN and CDR2 SVGIG (reference sequence). The CDR3 is CAWKIGRRVGEKLFF. CDR3 nucleotides: TGTGCCTGGAAAATTGGACGAAGGGTGGGTGAAAAACTGTTTTTT.

This chain uses TRBV7-2 with TRBJ2-7; D is undetermined. CDR1 is SGHTA, CDR2 FQGNSA, per germline. V lost 3 bases and J 0 bases, leaving 9 bases between the germline ends. The CDR3 extends over 14 amino acids. The CDR3 reads CASSLDAISYEQYF. The CDR3 DNA sequence: TGTGCCAGCAGCTTGGACGCGATCTCCTACGAGCAGTACTTC.

This clonotype has just a few counts. The genes are TRBV5-1 and TRBJ1-5, with a tentative D call TRBD1 (6 bases). CDR3 length equals 16 residues. V lost 4 bases, J lost 0 bases, and 14 bases lay in between. Germline values: CDR1 SGHRS, CDR2 YFSETQ. The CDR3 nucleotides read TGCGCCAGCAGCACGGGACATGGCGATAGCAATCAGCCCCAGCATTTT. It specifies CASSTGHGDSNQPQHF. The full variable domain, rest sourced from reference TRBV5-1 and TRBJ1-5, is KAGVTQTPRYLIKTRGQQVTLSCSPISGHRSVSWYQQTPGQGLQFLFEYFSETQRNKGNFPGRFSGRQFSNSRSEMNVSTLELGDSALYLCASSTGHGDSNQPQHFGDGTRLSIL.

This clonotype was counted between two and nine times. This chain uses TRBV5-6 with TRBJ1-2; D gene uncertain. Germline lookup yields CDR1 SGHDT and CDR2 YYEEEE. The CDR3 totals 13 residues. The ends were cut back, 7 bases at V and 1 base at J, with 11 bases in the middle. The CDR3 is CASLGSLNYGYTF. As DNA, the CDR3 is TGTGCCAGCCTTGGGAGCCTTAACTATGGCTACACCTTC.

This clonotype was observed once. The rearrangement joins TRBV19 to TRBJ2-1; 8 bases agree with TRBD2. The CDR3 is made up of 16 amino acids. Unmatched junction bases numbered 5, after V lost 4 bases and J lost 0 bases. Germline CDR1 is LNHDA and CDR2 is SQIVND (reference sequence). Here the CDR3 reads CASSNLLAASYNEQFF. Written as DNA, the CDR3 is TGTGCCAGTAGTAACCTACTAGCGGCCTCCTACAATGAGCAGTTCTTC.

This clonotype appeared a few times. This chain joins TRBV20-1 and TRBJ2-3; 15 bases line up with TRBD2. The CDR3 extends over 17 amino acids. The germline gives CDR1 DFQATT, CDR2 SNEGSKA (reference sequence). CDR3 nucleotide sequence: TGCACCATATATCCGGGACTAGCGGGAGGTATCACAGATACGCAGTATTTT. It codes for CTIYPGLAGGITDTQYF.

The chain joins TRBV20-1 to TRBJ2-1, with 7 bases identical to TRBD1. The V gene's germline CDR1 is DFQATT and CDR2 SNEGSKA (reference sequence). With 6 bases clipped from V and 6 bases from J, the junction kept 11 bases outside the gene matches. This CDR3 is 14 amino acids long. The CDR3 DNA sequence: TGCAGTGCAGGGGGCTTAGCCCGGGGCAATGAGCAGTTCTTC. This codes for CSAGGLARGNEQFF.

The chain couples TRBV27 to TRBJ2-1; 12 bases fit TRBD2. This CDR3 comprises 17 residues. CDR1 MNHEY and CDR2 SMNVEV come from the germline V gene (reference sequence). The trim removed 6 bases at V and 5 bases at J, leaving 11 bases unmatched. In nucleotides, the CDR3 is TGTGCCAGCAGACAACTAGCGGGAGGCGTGGGCCACAATGAGCAGTTCTTC. Its protein product is CASRQLAGGVGHNEQFF.